This passage covers 24 T cell receptor beta chains from one sample sequenced in a study of response to subunit inactivated influenza vaccine. Each CDR3 protein is one row after TCRdb ran MiXCR on the RT-PCR reads. The table shows roughly 700,000 distinct CDR3 sequences, with 14% occurring only once. Specimen: PBMCs from blood, collected less than 15 days before vaccination. The receptor source for this set is a man aged 50-59 years who received an inactivated influenza vaccine.

This clonotype was counted between two and nine times. The rearrangement joins TRBV20-1 to TRBJ2-5, with 13 bases fitting TRBD2. The CDR3 is made up of 16 amino acids. V shed 6 bases, J shed 2 bases, and the junction held 9 bases outside the gene matches. Germline loops: CDR1 DFQATT, CDR2 SNEGSKA (reference sequence). The CDR3 sequence is CSAPTSGGLRQETQYF. The DNA of the CDR3 is TGCAGTGCCCCGACTAGCGGGGGGCTCCGACAAGAGACCCAGTACTTC.

The chain links TRBV5-6 to TRBJ2-1; D gene uncertain. This CDR3 is 15 amino acids long. CDR1 is SGHDT and CDR2 is YYEEEE in the germline V gene. V lost 0 bases and J 2 bases, leaving 9 bases between the germline ends. The CDR3 sequence: CASSLGGRPYNEQFF. CDR3 DNA sequence: TGTGCCAGCAGCTTGGGTGGTCGCCCCTACAATGAGCAGTTCTTC.

This clonotype was counted between two and nine times. The chain uses TRBV6-2 or TRBV6-3 and TRBJ2-4, with TRBD1 matching over 7 bases. The V segment lost 6 bases and the J segment 3 bases; nucleotides outside the gene matches: 11. This CDR3 has 16 residues. Germline CDR1 and CDR2: MNHEY and SVGEGT. CDR3 sequence (DNA): TGTGCCAGCAGGATTAAACAGGGGAAGGACAAAAACATTCAGTACTTC. This sequence encodes CASRIKQGKDKNIQYF.

This clonotype was detected many times. J is TRBJ1-2 and V is TRBV5-4, with a possible D match to TRBD1 (6 bases). Germline V gives CDR1 SGHNT, CDR2 YYREEE (reference sequence). The CDR3 spans 14 residues. Between the trimmed V and J ends, which lost 3 bases and 2 bases, there was a span of 11 bases. CDR3 nucleotide sequence: TGTGCCAGCAGCTCCTCTGACAGGAACTATGGCTACACCTTC. Translating gives CASSSSDRNYGYTF.

This clonotype was observed a few times. The chain joins TRBV6-1 to TRBJ2-7; D is unclear. V lost 3 bases, J lost 0 bases, and 9 bases lay in between. The CDR3 spans 14 residues. Germline V lookup: CDR1 MNHNS, CDR2 SASEGT. The CDR3 nucleotides read TGTGCCAGCAGTGACCAGTTAAGCTCCTACGAGCAGTACTTC. Translation gives CASSDQLSSYEQYF.

The CDR3 DNA follows: TGTGCCAGCAGCCAAGGTCGTCTAGCGGGAGTGGAGACCCAGTACTTC. Its translation is CASSQGRLAGVETQYF. The chain uses TRBV14 and TRBJ2-5, with 10 positions matching TRBD2. CDR1 and CDR2 (germline): SGHDN, FVKESK. V shed 1 base and J 5 bases; nucleotides not matched to a gene: 7. The CDR3 extends over 16 amino acids.

This clonotype was observed a handful of times. V and J are TRBV12-3 or TRBV12-4 and TRBJ2-5, with D perhaps TRBD1 (5 bases). This CDR3 spans 11 amino acids. Trimming left V 10 bases short and J 7 bases short, with 13 bases between. The CDR3: CATQRGGTQYF. CDR3 in DNA: TGTGCCACACAAAGGGGCGGGACCCAGTACTTC.

V gene TRBV4-3 combines with J gene TRBJ2-3; 9 bases are shared with TRBD2. Germline V CDR1 and CDR2: LGHNA, YSLEER. This CDR3 comprises 16 residues. The J segment lost 5 bases and the V segment lost 1 base, leaving 7 bases of the junction unmatched. The CDR3 protein is CASSQASGERVDTQYF. CDR3 DNA sequence: TGCGCCAGCAGCCAAGCTAGCGGGGAGAGGGTAGATACGCAGTATTTT.

The J gene is TRBJ2-3, the V gene TRBV29-1; 10 nucleotides agree with TRBD2. J gave up 5 bases and V 5 bases, and 10 bases lay outside the gene matches. This CDR3 region has 15 residues. The V gene's germline CDR1 is SQVTM and CDR2 ANQGSEA. CDR3 amino acids: CSVTSGRAVGDTQYF. The CDR3 DNA reads TGCAGCGTTACGAGCGGGAGGGCGGTAGGAGATACGCAGTATTTT.

This clonotype has more than one count but fewer than ten. The chain carries TRBV20-1 and TRBJ2-1; possibly TRBD2 for D (6 bases). CDR3 size: 14 residues. The germline V and J ends were trimmed by 3 bases and 1 base, with 10 bases remaining between them. The V gene's germline CDR1 is DFQATT and CDR2 SNEGSKA (reference sequence). The CDR3 loop is CSASGSNSYNEQFF. The CDR3 nucleotides are TGCAGTGCTAGCGGGAGTAATTCCTACAATGAGCAGTTCTTC.

The rearrangement links TRBV6-2 or TRBV6-3 to TRBJ1-5; D gene uncertain. V was cut by 7 bases and J by 8 bases, with 12 bases left in between. Germline assignment: CDR1 MNHEY and CDR2 SVGEGT. The CDR3 has 12 amino acids. CDR3 DNA: TGTGCCAGCACGTCCGTCGGGGAGCCCCAGCATTTT. Amino acids: CASTSVGEPQHF.

A few counts support this clonotype. This sequence joins TRBV7-9 and TRBJ2-1, with D hard to call. V was trimmed by 4 bases and J by 3 bases, leaving 10 bases between them. Germline V CDR1 and CDR2: SEHNR, FQNEAQ (reference sequence). The CDR3 consists of 14 residues. The CDR3 DNA reads TGTGCCAGCAGCTACACATTAGGCTACAATGAGCAGTTCTTC. This codes for CASSYTLGYNEQFF. The full variable domain, its missing parts supplied by reference TRBV7-9 and TRBJ2-1, is DTGVSQNPRHKITKRGQNVTFRCDPISEHNRLYWYRQTLGQGPEFLTYFQNEAQLEKSRLLSDRFSAERPKGSFSTLEIQRTEQGDSAMYLCASSYTLGYNEQFFGPGTRLTVL.

Only a few counts were recorded for this clonotype. The V and J genes are TRBV7-2 and TRBJ2-5; 8 nucleotides align to TRBD2. V gave up 2 bases and J gave up 7 bases; unmatched junction bases: 9. Germline V gene data show CDR1 as SGHTA and CDR2 as FQGNSA. The CDR3 is 15 amino acids. The CDR3 DNA is TGTGCCAGCAGCTTACCTAGCGGGCCCCTTGGGACCCAGTACTTC. It encodes CASSLPSGPLGTQYF.

In this sample, this clonotype turned up a few times. The V gene is TRBV9, the J gene TRBJ1-3, with D unresolved. The germline CDR1 and CDR2 sequences are SGDLS and YYNGEE. CDR3 length: 15 residues. Trimming pared 0 bases from V and 4 bases from J, leaving 11 bases between. The CDR3 reads CASSVAPVRGNTIYF. The CDR3 DNA reads TGTGCCAGCAGCGTAGCTCCGGTGCGGGGAAACACCATATATTTT. Using reference TRBV9 and TRBJ1-3 for the parts outside the CDR3, the full variable domain is DSGVTQTPKHLITATGQRVTLRCSPRSGDLSVYWYQQSLDQGLQFLIQYYNGEERAKGNILERFSAQQFPDLHSELNLSSLELGDSALYFCASSVAPVRGNTIYFGEGSWLTVV.

This clonotype has only a few counts. This chain uses TRBV4-2 with TRBJ2-3; 7 positions match TRBD2. This CDR3 has 17 residues. The germline CDR1 and CDR2 sequences are LGHNA and YNFKEQ. The J segment lost 0 bases and the V segment lost 0 bases, leaving 6 bases of the junction unmatched. This CDR3 reads CASSQDSAGVSTDTQYF. CDR3 coding DNA: TGTGCCAGCAGCCAAGATTCCGCGGGAGTTAGCACAGATACGCAGTATTTT.

The chain joins TRBV24-1 to TRBJ2-1; 10 bases agree with TRBD2. The CDR3 spans 16 residues. Trimming took 5 bases from V and 6 from J; bases not matched to a gene: 9. Per the germline V gene, CDR1 is KGHDR and CDR2 is SFDVKD. The CDR3, as DNA: TGTGCCACCAGTGGCGTGAGACTAGCGGGTGCCAATGAGCAGTTCTTC. Translated: CATSGVRLAGANEQFF.

The rearrangement joins TRBV3-1 to TRBJ2-5; no clear D gene. Germline V gene sequence: CDR1 LGHDT, CDR2 YNNKEL (reference sequence). The CDR3 contains 14 residues. V was cut by 1 base and J by 5 bases, with 11 bases left in between. In nucleotides, the CDR3 is TGTGCCAGCAGCCAAGTAGTATCGTCGGAGACCCAGTACTTC. Its translation: CASSQVVSSETQYF.

This clonotype has more than one count but fewer than ten. This chain joins TRBV30 and TRBJ2-3, with D possibly TRBD2 on 6 matching bases. This CDR3 region has 11 residues. Germline assignment: CDR1 GTSNPN and CDR2 SVGIG (reference sequence). With 5 bases removed from V and 7 bases from J, the gap between germline ends came to 10 bases. Here the CDR3 reads CAWGTANTQYF. CDR3 nucleotides: TGTGCCTGGGGGACTGCAAATACGCAGTATTTT.

The J gene is TRBJ2-6, the V gene TRBV20-1; 10 bases are a match to TRBD2. The CDR3 sequence is 18 residues long. J was trimmed by 2 bases and V by 6 bases; bases with no gene match: 13. Germline CDR1 DFQATT, CDR2 SNEGSKA (reference sequence). CDR3 coding DNA: TGCAGTGCCAATGAGCTCGCTAGCGGGAGAACTGGGGCCAACGTCCTGACTTTC. This encodes CSANELASGRTGANVLTF.

This clonotype was seen a handful of times. The V gene is TRBV4-1, the J gene TRBJ1-2; TRBD1 matches 8 bases. J gave up 4 bases and V 3 bases, and 4 bases lay outside the gene matches. Germline values: CDR1 MGHRA, CDR2 YSYEKL. This CDR3 contains 14 residues. In DNA form, the CDR3 reads TGCGCCAGCAGCCAGTCGGACAGGGCCTATGGCTACACCTTC. Translating gives CASSQSDRAYGYTF.

This chain uses TRBV19 with TRBJ2-1; perhaps TRBD2 as D (6 bases). Germline CDR1 reads LNHDA; CDR2 reads SQIVND (reference sequence). Trimming shortened V by 3 bases and J by 7 bases, and 16 bases separated the two germline ends. The CDR3 length is 15 residues. The DNA of the CDR3 is TGTGCCAGTAGTATTTTCGGGAGTGGAGCGAATGAGCAGTTCTTC. It translates to CASSIFGSGANEQFF.

Ten or more counts support this clonotype. V and J are TRBV29-1 and TRBJ2-1; D may be TRBD1 (6 bases). CDR1 and CDR2 from the germline V gene are SQVTM and ANQGSEA. Trimming removed 3 bases from V and 6 bases from J, with 18 bases in between. The length of the CDR3 is 15 residues. Written as DNA, the CDR3 is TGCAGCGTTGATGGGGGCAGGGGAACGCGCAATGAGCAGTTCTTC. It specifies CSVDGGRGTRNEQFF.

The chain has TRBV4-1 and TRBJ2-7; TRBD2 matches 11 bases. Unmatched junction bases numbered 14, after V lost 1 base and J lost 3 bases. Germline CDR1 reads MGHRA; CDR2 reads YSYEKL. The CDR3 sequence is 19 residues long. The CDR3 here is CASSQARAGLAGGIYEQYF. CDR3 in DNA: TGCGCCAGCAGCCAAGCCAGGGCCGGGCTAGCGGGGGGAATCTACGAGCAGTACTTC.

The rearrangement uses TRBV20-1 and TRBJ2-7, with 15 bases lining up with TRBD2. Losses at the gene ends were 5 bases for V and 6 bases for J; bases not matched to a gene: 8. The V gene's germline CDR1 is DFQATT and CDR2 SNEGSKA (reference sequence). The CDR3 length is 15 residues. CDR3 in DNA: TGCAGTGCTGCAAACTCGGGACTAGCGGGAGGCGAGCAGTACTTC. This encodes CSAANSGLAGGEQYF.